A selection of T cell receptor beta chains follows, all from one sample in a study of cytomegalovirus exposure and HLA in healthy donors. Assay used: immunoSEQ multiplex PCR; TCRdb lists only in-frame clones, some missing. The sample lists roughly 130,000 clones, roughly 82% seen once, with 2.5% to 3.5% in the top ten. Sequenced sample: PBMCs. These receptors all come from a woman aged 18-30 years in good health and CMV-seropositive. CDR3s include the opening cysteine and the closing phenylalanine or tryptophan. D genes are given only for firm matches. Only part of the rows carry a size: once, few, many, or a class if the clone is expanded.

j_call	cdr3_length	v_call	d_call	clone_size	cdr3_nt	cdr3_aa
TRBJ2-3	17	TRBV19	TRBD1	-	TGTGCCAGTAGTAACCCCCCAGGGACAGTCAGCACAGATACGCAGTATTTT	CASSNPPGTVSTDTQYF
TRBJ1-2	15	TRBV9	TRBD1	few	TGTGCCAGCAGCCCCGGGACAGGGGCCTCCTATGGCTACACCTTC	CASSPGTGASYGYTF
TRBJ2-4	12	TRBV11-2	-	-	TGTGCCAGCAGTTGGGACACTAACATTCAGTACTTC	CASSWDTNIQYF
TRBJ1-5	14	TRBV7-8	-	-	TGTGCCAGCAGCTTAACAGACAGTAATCAGCCCCAGCATTTT	CASSLTDSNQPQHF
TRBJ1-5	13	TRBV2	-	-	TGTGCCAGCAAGACGGGGATGAATCAGCCCCAGCATTTT	CASKTGMNQPQHF
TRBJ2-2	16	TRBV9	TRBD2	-	TGTGCCAGCAGCGCCTCCGGGACTAGCGCCCACGGGGAGCTGTTTTTT	CASSASGTSAHGELFF
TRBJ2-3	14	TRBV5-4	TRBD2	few	TGTGCCGGCGGGAGCCACTCCAAGACAGATACGCAGTATTTT	CAGGSHSKTDTQYF
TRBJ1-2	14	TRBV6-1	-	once	TGTGCCAGCAGCGAGCAGGCTGTTTCCTATGGCTACACCTTC	CASSEQAVSYGYTF
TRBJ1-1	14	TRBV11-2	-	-	TGTGCCAGCAGCTTAGTGGGGGGGAACACTGAAGCTTTCTTT	CASSLVGGNTEAFF
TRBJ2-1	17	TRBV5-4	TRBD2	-	TGTGCCAGCAGCCAAACAATGGGACTAGCGGGGTACAATGAGCAGTTCTTC	CASSQTMGLAGYNEQFF
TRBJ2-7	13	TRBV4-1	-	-	TGCGCCAGCAGCCCGTGGAGCTCCTACGAGCAGTACTTC	CASSPWSSYEQYF
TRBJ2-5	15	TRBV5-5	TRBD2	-	TGTGCCAGCAGCTTAGCGGGGGGGCTACAAGAGACCCAGTACTTC	CASSLAGGLQETQYF
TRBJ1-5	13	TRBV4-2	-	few	TGTGCCAGCAGCCGGACAGTATATCAGCCCCAGCATTTT	CASSRTVYQPQHF
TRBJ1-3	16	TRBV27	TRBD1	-	TGTGCCAGCAGTTTCCAGGGGGCTTTGTCTGGAAACACCATATATTTT	CASSFQGALSGNTIYF
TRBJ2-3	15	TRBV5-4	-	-	TGTGCCAGCAGCTTAGAGGGGGGGGCGGGCGATACGCAGTATTTT	CASSLEGGAGDTQYF
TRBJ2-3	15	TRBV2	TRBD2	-	TGTGCCAGCAGAGCGACTAGCGGGGGGTCAGATACGCAGTATTTT	CASRATSGGSDTQYF
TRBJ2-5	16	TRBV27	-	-	TGTGCCAGCAGTTCCTTACTAGGGATATGGGAGGAGACCCAGTACTTC	CASSSLLGIWEETQYF
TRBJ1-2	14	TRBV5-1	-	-	TGCGCCAGCAGCTTGGCCGATGGCTTCTATGGCTACACCTTC	CASSLADGFYGYTF
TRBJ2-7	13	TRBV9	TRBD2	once	TGTGCCAGCAGCTGGGGGACTAGCGGTGAGCAGTACTTC	CASSWGTSGEQYF
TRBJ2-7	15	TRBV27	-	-	TGTGCCAGCAGTGCCGGGACAACTAGTTCCGACGAGCAGTACTTC	CASSAGTTSSDEQYF
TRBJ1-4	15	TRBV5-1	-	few	TGCGCCAGCAGCTCAGACGGGGGAAGGAGGGAAAAACTGTTTTTT	CASSSDGGRREKLFF
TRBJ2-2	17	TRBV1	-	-	TGCACCAGCAGCCAAGATATAGAGGACAGGGACACCGGGGAGCTGTTTTTT	CTSSQDIEDRDTGELFF
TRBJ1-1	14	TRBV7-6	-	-	TGTGCCAGCAGCTTAGCGCTGGGGAGCACTGAAGCTTTCTTT	CASSLALGSTEAFF
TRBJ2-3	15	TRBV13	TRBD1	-	TGTGCCAGCAGCTTCAACAGGGGATCCACAGATACGCAGTATTTT	CASSFNRGSTDTQYF
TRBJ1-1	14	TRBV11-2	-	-	TGTGCCAGCAGCTTACCGGGATTGAACACTGAAGCTTTCTTT	CASSLPGLNTEAFF
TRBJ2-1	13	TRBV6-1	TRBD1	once	TGTGCCAGCAGTGATACTCCAGGGGGTGAGCAGTTCTTC	CASSDTPGGEQFF
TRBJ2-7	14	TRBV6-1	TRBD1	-	TGTGCCAGCAGTGGGGAAGGGGGCGGGTACGAGCAGTACTTC	CASSGEGGGYEQYF
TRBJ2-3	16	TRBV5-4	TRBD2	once	TGTGCCAGCAGCACTCTAGCGGGGGGCCCCCCCGATACGCAGTATTTT	CASSTLAGGPPDTQYF
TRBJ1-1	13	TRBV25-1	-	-	TGTGCCAGCAGTGACCAGTACCCCCCTGAAGCTTTCTTT	CASSDQYPPEAFF
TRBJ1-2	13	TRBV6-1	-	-	TGTGCCAGCAGTAGGGGCGAGTACTATGGCTACACCTTC	CASSRGEYYGYTF
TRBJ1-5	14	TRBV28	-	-	TGTGCCAGCAGTCCCGCGCCTGACAATCAGTCCCAGCATTTT	CASSPAPDNQSQHF
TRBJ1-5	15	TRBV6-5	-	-	TGTGCCAGCAGTACAGGGTTCGATAGCAATCAGCCCCAGCATTTT	CASSTGFDSNQPQHF
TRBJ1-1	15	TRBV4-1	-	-	TGCGCCAGCAGCCAAGATGCAGGGGTAATAACTGAAGCTTTCTTT	CASSQDAGVITEAFF
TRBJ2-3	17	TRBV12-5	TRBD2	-	TGTGCTAGTGGTTTTTCACTAGCGGGGGGACTCACAGATACGCAGTATTTT	CASGFSLAGGLTDTQYF
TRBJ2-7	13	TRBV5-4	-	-	TGTGCCAGCAGCTTGGCCAGGACAACCGAGCAGTACTTC	CASSLARTTEQYF
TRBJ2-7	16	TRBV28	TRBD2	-	TGTGCCAGCAGCCCCGGACTAGCGGGGGGGGACTACGAGCAGTACTTC	CASSPGLAGGDYEQYF
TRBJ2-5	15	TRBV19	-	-	TGTGCCAGTAGTATAGTTTTTTTTGGCAGGGAGACCCAGTACTTC	CASSIVFFGRETQYF
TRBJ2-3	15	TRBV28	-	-	TGTGCCAGCAAGATCGGTAACAGGGTGACAGATACGCAGTATTTT	CASKIGNRVTDTQYF
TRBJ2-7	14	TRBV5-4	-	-	TGTGCCAGCAGCTTGGGCGGGTCTTCCTACGAGCAGTACTTC	CASSLGGSSYEQYF
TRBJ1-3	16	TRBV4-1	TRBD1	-	TGCGCCAGCAGCCAAGCCGGGACAGATACTTTGGACACCATATATTTT	CASSQAGTDTLDTIYF
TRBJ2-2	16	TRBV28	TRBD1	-	TGTGCCAGCAGTTTGCCGACAGGGGGCCTTACCGGGGAGCTGTTTTTT	CASSLPTGGLTGELFF
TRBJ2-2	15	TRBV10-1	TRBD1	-	TGCGCCTCCGGGGAGGACAGGGGGCAAACCGGGGAGCTGTTTTTT	CASGEDRGQTGELFF
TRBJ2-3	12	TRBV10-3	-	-	TGTGCCATCAGTGAGACAGTAGATACGCAGTATTTT	CAISETVDTQYF
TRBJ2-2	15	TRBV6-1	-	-	TGTGCCAGCAGATTTCTGTCTTCCGGCACCGGGGAGCTGTTTTTT	CASRFLSSGTGELFF
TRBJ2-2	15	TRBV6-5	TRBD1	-	TGTGCCAGCAGTTTCGGACAGGGGGTCACCGGGGAGCTGTTTTTT	CASSFGQGVTGELFF
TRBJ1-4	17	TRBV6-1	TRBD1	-	TGTGCCAGCAGTGAAGGTCAGGGGGCGCCCGCTAATGAAAAACTGTTTTTT	CASSEGQGAPANEKLFF
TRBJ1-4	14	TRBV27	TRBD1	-	TGTGCCAGCAGGACCCGACAGGGAAATGAAAAACTGTTTTTT	CASRTRQGNEKLFF
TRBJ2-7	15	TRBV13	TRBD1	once	TGTGCCAGCAGCTTAGCCGGACAGGGGTACCACGAGCAGTACTTC	CASSLAGQGYHEQYF
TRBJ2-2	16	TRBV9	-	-	TGTGCCAGCAGCGCCCGGGCTAGCGTTAACACCGGGGAGCTGTTTTTT	CASSARASVNTGELFF
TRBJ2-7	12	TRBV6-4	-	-	TGTGCCAGCAGTGATGTCTGCTACGAGCAGTACTTC	CASSDVCYEQYF
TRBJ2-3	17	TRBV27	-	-	TGTGCCAGCAGTTTAACTGTCCCCCTGCAACCCACAGATACGCAGTATTTT	CASSLTVPLQPTDTQYF
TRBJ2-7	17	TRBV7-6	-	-	TGTGCCAGCAGCTCCTCCGGCGGGGCAGGGGGATTAGGCGAGCAGTACTTC	CASSSSGGAGGLGEQYF
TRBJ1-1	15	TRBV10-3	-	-	TGTGCCATCACCACAGCCCCATTGGGGAACACTGAAGCTTTCTTT	CAITTAPLGNTEAFF
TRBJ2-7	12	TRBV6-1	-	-	TGTGCCAGCATCGACTGGGGCATCGAGCAGTACTTC	CASIDWGIEQYF